These 22 T cell receptor beta chains were sequenced from one sample in a study of cytomegalovirus exposure and HLA in healthy donors (dated by TCRdb to 2016 to 2017). The receptor library was made with the immunoSEQ multiplex PCR assay. For the multiplex PCR, a mixture combining 60 forward primers for TCR Vbeta segments and 13 reverse primers for TCR Jbeta segments was used. The table was pulled from immuneACCESS by TCRdb, which kept in-frame rearrangements only. Such tables lose some clones; where checked, under half of the loss comes from unresolved V genes, and the rest has no known cause. This sample has around 130,000 clones in its table, and about four fifths of those were observed once. The ten largest clones capture approximately 4% of the sample. Sequenced sample: PBMCs. The receptors were gathered from a woman in her thirties or forties in good health and CMV-seronegative.

The genes are TRBV7-4 and TRBJ1-5; 7 nucleotides line up with TRBD1. V shed 3 bases, J shed 3 bases, and the junction held 5 bases outside the gene matches. The CDR3 length is 15 residues. Germline CDR1 reads SGHVT; CDR2 reads SQSDAQ. The CDR3 reads CASSFDRVVNQPQHF. CDR3 nucleotides: TGTGCCAGCAGCTTCGACAGGGTCGTCAATCAGCCCCAGCATTTT.

This chain connects TRBV9 to TRBJ1-6; 10 bases fit TRBD1. This CDR3 is 15 amino acids long. Germline CDR1 reads SGDLS; CDR2 reads YYNGEE. V lost 4 bases to trimming and J lost 9 bases; unmatched junction nucleotides: 7. The CDR3 region is CASSPQTGGGSPLHF. CDR3 DNA sequence: TGTGCCAGCAGCCCACAGACAGGGGGCGGTTCACCCCTCCACTTT.

The genes are TRBV15 and TRBJ2-3, with D hard to call. The CDR3 loop spans 15 amino acids. Germline V gene data show CDR1 as LNHNV and CDR2 as YYDKDF (reference sequence). V lost 0 bases and J 2 bases, leaving 9 bases between the germline ends. The CDR3: CATSRDGQSTDTQYF. CDR3 nucleotide sequence: TGTGCCACCAGCAGAGATGGGCAGTCCACAGATACGCAGTATTTT.

The chain carries TRBV27 and TRBJ2-7; the match to TRBD2 covers 9 bases. The CDR3 is 14 amino acids. The J segment lost 3 bases and the V segment lost 6 bases, leaving 6 bases of the junction unmatched. From germline, CDR1 is MNHEY and CDR2 SMNVEV (reference sequence). The CDR3 sequence: CASRAGGPGYEQYF. DNA for the CDR3: TGTGCCAGCAGGGCGGGGGGGCCGGGCTACGAGCAGTACTTC.

In DNA form, the CDR3 reads TGTGCCATCAGTGAGCCGGGGAATCAGCCCCAGCATTTT. Protein sequence: CAISEPGNQPQHF. The chain recombines TRBV10-3 with TRBJ1-5; D uncertain. V was trimmed by 2 bases and J by 4 bases, leaving 6 bases between them. The CDR3 is 13 residues long. Germline V gene lookup returns CDR1 ENHRY and CDR2 SYGVKD.

The chain carries TRBV6-5 and TRBJ1-2, with 9 bases lining up with TRBD1. CDR3 length: 14 amino acids. The V segment lost 9 bases and the J segment 2 bases; nucleotides outside the gene matches: 7. Germline V gives CDR1 MNHEY, CDR2 SVGAGI. The CDR3 sequence is CASRQGGTNYGYTF. DNA for the CDR3: TGTGCCAGTCGACAGGGGGGGACAAACTATGGCTACACCTTC.

V is TRBV19 and J is TRBJ2-1; possibly TRBD2 for D (6 bases). The V and J ends lost 7 bases and 1 base respectively, with 8 bases between them. CDR3 length equals 13 residues. Looked up from germline, CDR1 is LNHDA and CDR2 is SQIVND (reference sequence). The CDR3, as DNA: TGTGCCAGTAACGGGAGATCCTACAATGAGCAGTTCTTC. Translation gives CASNGRSYNEQFF.

The V and J genes are TRBV5-6 and TRBJ1-2; 7 bases align to TRBD1. Germline V gene sequence: CDR1 SGHDT, CDR2 YYEEEE. The CDR3 has 15 amino acids. V lost 0 bases to trimming and J lost 2 bases; unmatched junction nucleotides: 4. The CDR3 reads CASSLGQGVNYGYTF. The CDR3 nucleotides read TGTGCCAGCAGCTTGGGGCAGGGGGTGAACTATGGCTACACCTTC.

This chain connects TRBV10-3 to TRBJ2-2, with D unclear. V gave up 8 bases and J gave up 4 bases, with 11 bases separating them. The CDR3 is made up of 13 amino acids. Germline lookup yields CDR1 ENHRY and CDR2 SYGVKD. The DNA of the CDR3 is TGTGCCATCCTTACTATGATCACCGGGGAGCTGTTTTTT. Amino acids: CAILTMITGELFF.

The genes are TRBV29-1 and TRBJ2-2; weak D call: TRBD2 (5 bases). The V gene lost 6 bases and the J gene lost 2 bases, with 19 bases spanning the gap. The CDR3 spans 16 residues. Germline V lookup: CDR1 SQVTM, CDR2 ANQGSEA. The CDR3 nucleotides are TGCAGCGTATCGGAGACGGGGTACTCTAACACCGGGGAGCTGTTTTTT. Residues: CSVSETGYSNTGELFF.

V is TRBV29-1 and J is TRBJ2-3; D is possibly TRBD2 (6 bases). This CDR3 region has 14 residues. Trimming took 4 bases from V and 6 from J, leaving 17 bases between them. Germline V gene sequence: CDR1 SQVTM, CDR2 ANQGSEA. The CDR3 DNA reads TGCAGCGTTGTCGTTTGGGCGGCGGGGGATACGCAGTATTTT. Protein sequence: CSVVVWAAGDTQYF.

The V gene is TRBV5-6, the J gene TRBJ1-6; TRBD1 matches 8 bases. The CDR3 runs 14 residues. Germline V gives CDR1 SGHDT, CDR2 YYEEEE. J gave up 10 bases and V 0 bases, and 3 bases lay outside the gene matches. CDR3 protein: CASSLAGGGSPLHF. The CDR3 DNA follows: TGTGCCAGCAGCTTGGCAGGGGGCGGGTCACCCCTCCACTTT.

The chain has TRBV6-1 and TRBJ1-2; TRBD1 aligns across 10 bases. With 4 bases clipped from V and 8 bases from J, the junction kept 10 bases outside the gene matches. Germline assignment: CDR1 MNHNS and CDR2 SASEGT. The CDR3 covers 15 residues. The CDR3 nucleotides read TGTGCCAGCAGTGGGGACAGGGGCCCGACGTTGGGCTACACCTTC. Translation: CASSGDRGPTLGYTF.

To note about this clone: The junction and the germline gene differ at one end; a read error may be behind it. The J gene is TRBJ1-2, the V gene TRBV5-1; D not certain. The CDR3 loop spans 13 amino acids. Germline lookup yields CDR1 SGHRS and CDR2 YFSETQ. The CDR3 sequence is CASSLADKGGYPF. CDR3 bases: TGCGCCAGCAGCTTGGCCGACAAAGGTGGCTACCCCTTC.

V gene TRBV29-1 combines with J gene TRBJ2-7, with 10 bases that match TRBD1. Germline V CDR1 and CDR2: SQVTM, ANQGSEA. The V and J ends lost 7 bases and 4 bases, in that order; junction bases with no gene match: 7. The CDR3 length is 13 residues. DNA of the CDR3: TGCAGCGCCTGGACAGGGGGGACATACGAGCAGTACTTC. This gives the protein CSAWTGGTYEQYF.

The V call is TRBV12-5, the J call TRBJ1-4; no reliable D call. The ends were cut back, 7 bases at V and 5 bases at J, with 20 bases in the middle. Germline CDR1 LGHNT, CDR2 FRNRAP. The CDR3 sequence is 16 residues long. CDR3 DNA: TGTGCTAGTGCCGAGACGGGCGCGGGCCTCAATGAAAAACTGTTTTTT. This translates into CASAETGAGLNEKLFF.

V gene TRBV5-6 combines with J gene TRBJ1-2, with 7 bases lining up with TRBD1. Unmatched junction bases numbered 7, after V lost 1 base and J lost 4 bases. The CDR3 is 15 amino acids. The germline CDR1 and CDR2 sequences are SGHDT and YYEEEE. The DNA of the CDR3 is TGTGCCAGCAGCTTGTACCGGGACAGAGCCTATGGCTACACCTTC. It translates to CASSLYRDRAYGYTF.

This chain connects TRBV4-2 to TRBJ2-3, with 10 bases lining up with TRBD2. Germline V gene sequence: CDR1 LGHNA, CDR2 YNFKEQ. V shed 4 bases and J 0 bases; nucleotides not matched to a gene: 7. The CDR3 sequence is 17 residues long. The CDR3: CASSPPLAGVSTDTQYF. In DNA form, the CDR3 reads TGTGCCAGCAGCCCCCCCCTAGCGGGAGTAAGCACAGATACGCAGTATTTT.

The CDR3 here is CASSLLGGRDLNQPQHF. The CDR3 nucleotides are TGTGCCAGCAGTTTATTAGGGGGACGGGACCTCAATCAGCCCCAGCATTTT. The chain couples TRBV28 to TRBJ1-5; a possible D gene is TRBD1 (6 bases). Germline lookup yields CDR1 MDHEN and CDR2 SYDVKM. The CDR3 runs to 17 residues. V was pared by 1 base and J by 3 bases, with 16 bases between.

The rearrangement joins TRBV7-9 to TRBJ2-2; D is unclear. V was clipped by 2 bases and J by 3 bases, with 4 bases between them. CDR3 length equals 13 residues. The V gene's germline CDR1 is SEHNR and CDR2 FQNEAQ (reference sequence). The CDR3 reads CASSLPYTGELFF. The CDR3 DNA is TGTGCCAGCAGCTTACCCTACACCGGGGAGCTGTTTTTT.

The rearrangement links TRBV4-2 to TRBJ1-6, with D unresolved. This CDR3 has 15 amino acids. Trimming took off 1 base at V and 8 bases at J, with 12 bases between the two ends. Germline V gene lookup returns CDR1 LGHNA and CDR2 YNFKEQ. The CDR3 DNA reads TGTGCCAGCAGCCAAGTAAGCAGGAGGGATTCACCCCTCCACTTT. Translated: CASSQVSRRDSPLHF.

In its sample, this clone was seen a few times. The rearrangement joins TRBV19 to TRBJ1-1; 10 bases fit TRBD1. Trimming at V came to 5 bases and at J to 1 base, leaving 10 bases not matched to a gene. CDR1 and CDR2 (germline): LNHDA, SQIVND (reference sequence). The CDR3 is 17 amino acids. The CDR3, as DNA: TGTGCCAGTAGTCAAGACAGGGGGCGCCGGGGGAACACTGAAGCTTTCTTT. Amino acid sequence: CASSQDRGRRGNTEAFF.